This TCR beta chain was captured by sequencing in a study of blood T cell repertoires in COVID-19. Germline values: CDR1 MDHEN, CDR2 SYDVKM. V lost 8 bases to trimming and J lost 8 bases, with 15 bases between them. This CDR3 is 12 amino acids long. The repertoire was sequenced with immunoSEQ multiplex PCR; TCRdb's copy has only in-frame clones and lacks some. The data contain about 270,000 clones, more than 65% of them singletons. The sequenced sample was peripheral blood. The TCR originated in a woman between 18 and 29 years old with acute or convalescent COVID-19. The genes are TRBV28 and TRBJ1-2; D is possibly TRBD1 (6 bases). The DNA of the CDR3 is TGTGCCAGCCTGGGGGGGGCCAGAGGCTACACCTTC. It yields the protein CASLGGARGYTF.